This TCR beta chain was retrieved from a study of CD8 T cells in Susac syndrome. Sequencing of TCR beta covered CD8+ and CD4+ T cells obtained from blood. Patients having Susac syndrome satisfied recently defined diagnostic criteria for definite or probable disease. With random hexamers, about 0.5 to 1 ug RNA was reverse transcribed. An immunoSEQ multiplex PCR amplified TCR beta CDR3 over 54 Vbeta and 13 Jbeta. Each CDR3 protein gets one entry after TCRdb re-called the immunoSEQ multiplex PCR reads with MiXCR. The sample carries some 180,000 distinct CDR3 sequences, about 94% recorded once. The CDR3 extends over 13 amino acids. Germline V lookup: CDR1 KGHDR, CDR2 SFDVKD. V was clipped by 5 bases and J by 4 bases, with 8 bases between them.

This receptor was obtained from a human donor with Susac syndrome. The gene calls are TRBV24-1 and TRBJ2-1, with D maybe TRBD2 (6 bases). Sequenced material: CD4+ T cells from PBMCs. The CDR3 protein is CATSGDFYNEQFF. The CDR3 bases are TGTGCCACCAGTGGGGACTTTTACAATGAGCAGTTCTTC.